Listed here is a single TCR beta chain. These data come from a study of STAT5B mutations in CD4+ large granular lymphocyte leukemia. The CDR3 has 15 amino acids. The V gene's germline CDR1 is SGHVS and CDR2 FNYEAQ. Between the trimmed V and J ends, which lost 5 bases and 1 base, there was a span of 15 bases. Assay: immunoSEQ multiplex PCR; the TCRdb copy retains only in-frame clones and omits some. The sample shows 25,000 to 35,000 clones, approximately 81% of them seen only once. The sequencing sample was made of CD4+ T cells from blood buffy coats. The receptor was isolated from a human donor in good health. The chain combines TRBV7-6 with TRBJ2-7, with a possible D match to TRBD1 (5 bases). This chain's CDR3 is CASSPLRDRSYEQYF. DNA for the CDR3: TGTGCCAGCAGCCCGCTAAGAGACAGATCCTACGAGCAGTACTTC.